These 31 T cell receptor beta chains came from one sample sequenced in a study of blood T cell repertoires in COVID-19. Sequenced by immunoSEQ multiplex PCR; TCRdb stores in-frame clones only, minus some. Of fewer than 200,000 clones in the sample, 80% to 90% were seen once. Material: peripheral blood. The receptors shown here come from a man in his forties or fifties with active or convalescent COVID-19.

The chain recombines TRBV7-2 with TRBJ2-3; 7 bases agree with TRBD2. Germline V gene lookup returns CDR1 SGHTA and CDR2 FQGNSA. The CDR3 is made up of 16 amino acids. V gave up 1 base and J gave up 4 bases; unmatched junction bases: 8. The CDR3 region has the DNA TGTGCCAGCAGCTTAGTGGGGGGAGCGGGGTCAGATACGCAGTATTTT. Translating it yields CASSLVGGAGSDTQYF. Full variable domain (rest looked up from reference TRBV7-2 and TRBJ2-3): GAGVSQSPSNKVTEKGKDVELRCDPISGHTALYWYRQSLGQGLEFLIYFQGNSAPDKSGLPSDRFSAERTGGSVSTLTIQRTQQEDSAVYLCASSLVGGAGSDTQYFGPGTRLTVL.

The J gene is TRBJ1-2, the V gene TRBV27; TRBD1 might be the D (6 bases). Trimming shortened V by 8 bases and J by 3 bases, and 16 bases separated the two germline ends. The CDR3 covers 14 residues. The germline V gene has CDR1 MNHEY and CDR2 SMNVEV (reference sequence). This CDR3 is CASRRDTTDYGYTF. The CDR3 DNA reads TGTGCCAGCCGCCGGGACACCACCGACTATGGCTACACCTTC.

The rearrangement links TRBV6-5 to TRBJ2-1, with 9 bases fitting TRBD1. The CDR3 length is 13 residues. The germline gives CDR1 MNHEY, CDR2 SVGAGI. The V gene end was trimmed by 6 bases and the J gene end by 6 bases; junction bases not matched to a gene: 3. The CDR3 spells CASRETGGNEQFF. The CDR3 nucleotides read TGTGCCAGCAGGGAGACAGGGGGCAATGAGCAGTTCTTC.

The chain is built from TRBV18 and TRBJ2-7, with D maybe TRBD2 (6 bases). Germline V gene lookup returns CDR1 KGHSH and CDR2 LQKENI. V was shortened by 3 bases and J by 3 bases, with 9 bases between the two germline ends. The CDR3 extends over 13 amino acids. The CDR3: CASSPREDYEQYF. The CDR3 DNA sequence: TGTGCCAGCTCACCTAGGGAGGACTACGAGCAGTACTTC.

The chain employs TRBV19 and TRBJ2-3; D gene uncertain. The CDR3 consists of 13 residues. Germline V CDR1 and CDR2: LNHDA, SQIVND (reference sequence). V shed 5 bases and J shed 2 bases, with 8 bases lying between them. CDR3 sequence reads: CASSVPNTDTQYF. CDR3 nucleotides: TGTGCCAGTAGTGTCCCCAACACAGATACGCAGTATTTT.

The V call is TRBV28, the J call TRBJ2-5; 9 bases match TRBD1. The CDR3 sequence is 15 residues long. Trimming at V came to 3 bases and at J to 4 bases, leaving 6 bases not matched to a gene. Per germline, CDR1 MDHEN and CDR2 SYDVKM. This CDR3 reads CASSLGTGNLETQYF. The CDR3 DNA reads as TGTGCCAGCAGTTTGGGGACAGGGAACTTAGAGACCCAGTACTTC.

CDR3 sequence (DNA): TGTGCCAGCTCACCACGAACAGGGTCTGAAGCTTTCTTT. This encodes CASSPRTGSEAFF. The chain links TRBV18 to TRBJ1-1; perhaps TRBD1 as D (6 bases). This CDR3 region has 13 residues. CDR1 and CDR2 from the germline V gene are KGHSH and LQKENI. The V end lost 1 base, the J end lost 6 bases, and 9 bases lay between the germline ends.

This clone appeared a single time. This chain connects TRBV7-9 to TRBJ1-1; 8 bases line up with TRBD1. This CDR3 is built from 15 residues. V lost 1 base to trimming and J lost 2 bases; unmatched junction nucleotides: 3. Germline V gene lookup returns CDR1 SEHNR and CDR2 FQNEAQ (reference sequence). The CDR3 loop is CASSLGTGPNTEAFF. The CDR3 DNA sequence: TGTGCCAGCAGCTTAGGGACAGGGCCTAACACTGAAGCTTTCTTT.

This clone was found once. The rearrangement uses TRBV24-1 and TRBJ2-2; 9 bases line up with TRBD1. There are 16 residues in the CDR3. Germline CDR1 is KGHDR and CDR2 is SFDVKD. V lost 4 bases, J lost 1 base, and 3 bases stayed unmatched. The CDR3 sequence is CATSERGQGNTGELFF. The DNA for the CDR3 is TGTGCCACCAGTGAACGGGGACAGGGGAACACCGGGGAGCTGTTTTTT.

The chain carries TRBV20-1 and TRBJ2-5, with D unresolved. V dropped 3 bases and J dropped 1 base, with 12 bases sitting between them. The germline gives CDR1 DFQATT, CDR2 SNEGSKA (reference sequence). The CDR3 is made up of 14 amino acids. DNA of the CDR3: TGCAGTGCTAGTGGGGTACTACTCCAAGAGACCCAGTACTTC. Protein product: CSASGVLLQETQYF.

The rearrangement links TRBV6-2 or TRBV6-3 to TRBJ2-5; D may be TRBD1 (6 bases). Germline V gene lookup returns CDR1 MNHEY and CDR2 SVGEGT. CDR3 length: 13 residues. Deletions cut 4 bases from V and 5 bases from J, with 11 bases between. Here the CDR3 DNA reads TGTGCCAGCAGTTTGGGGGCTGGGGAGACCCAGTACTTC. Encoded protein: CASSLGAGETQYF.

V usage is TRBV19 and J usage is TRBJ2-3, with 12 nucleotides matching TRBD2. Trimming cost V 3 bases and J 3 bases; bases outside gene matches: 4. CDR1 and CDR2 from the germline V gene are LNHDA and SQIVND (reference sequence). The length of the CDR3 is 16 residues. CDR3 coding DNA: TGTGCCAGTAGTATGGCTAGCGGGAGGGCAACAGATACGCAGTATTTT. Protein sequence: CASSMASGRATDTQYF. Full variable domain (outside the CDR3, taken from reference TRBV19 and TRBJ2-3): DGGITQSPKYLFRKEGQNVTLSCEQNLNHDAMYWYRQDPGQGLRLIYYSQIVNDFQKGDIAEGYSVSREKKESFPLTVTSAQKNPTAFYLCASSMASGRATDTQYFGPGTRLTVL.

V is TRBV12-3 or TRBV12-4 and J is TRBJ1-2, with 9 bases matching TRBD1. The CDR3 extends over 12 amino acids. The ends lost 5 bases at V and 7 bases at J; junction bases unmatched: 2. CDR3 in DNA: TGTGCCAGCAGTAGGACAGGGGTTGGCTACACCTTC. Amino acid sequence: CASSRTGVGYTF.

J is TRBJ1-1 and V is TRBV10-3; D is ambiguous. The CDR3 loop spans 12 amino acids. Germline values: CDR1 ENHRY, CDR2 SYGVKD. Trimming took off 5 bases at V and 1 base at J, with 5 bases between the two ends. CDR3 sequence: CAISSGNTEAFF. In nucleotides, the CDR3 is TGTGCCATCAGTTCGGGGAACACTGAAGCTTTCTTT.

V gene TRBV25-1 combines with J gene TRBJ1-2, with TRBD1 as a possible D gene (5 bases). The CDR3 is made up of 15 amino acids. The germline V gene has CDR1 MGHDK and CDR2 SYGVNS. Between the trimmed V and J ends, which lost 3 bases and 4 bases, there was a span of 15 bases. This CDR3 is CASSDHLQGTYGYTF. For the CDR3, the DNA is TGTGCCAGCAGTGACCACCTCCAGGGTACCTATGGCTACACCTTC.

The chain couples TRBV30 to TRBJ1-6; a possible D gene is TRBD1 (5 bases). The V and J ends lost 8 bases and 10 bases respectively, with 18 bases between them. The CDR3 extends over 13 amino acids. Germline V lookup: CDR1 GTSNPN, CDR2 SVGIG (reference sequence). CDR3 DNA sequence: TGTGCCAGCGAAGATAACGGGGGGTCACCCCTCCACTTT. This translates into CASEDNGGSPLHF.

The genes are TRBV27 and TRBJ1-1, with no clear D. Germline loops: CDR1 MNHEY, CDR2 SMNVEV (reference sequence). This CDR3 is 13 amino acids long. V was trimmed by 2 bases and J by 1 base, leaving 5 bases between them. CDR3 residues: CASSLVSNTEAFF. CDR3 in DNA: TGTGCCAGCAGTTTAGTCTCGAACACTGAAGCTTTCTTT.

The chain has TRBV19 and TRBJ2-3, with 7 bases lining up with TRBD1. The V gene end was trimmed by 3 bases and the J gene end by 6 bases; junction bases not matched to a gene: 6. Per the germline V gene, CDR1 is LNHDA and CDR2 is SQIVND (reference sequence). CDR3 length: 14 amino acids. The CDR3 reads CASSISGRGDTQYF. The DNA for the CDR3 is TGTGCCAGTAGTATCAGTGGCAGGGGGGATACGCAGTATTTT. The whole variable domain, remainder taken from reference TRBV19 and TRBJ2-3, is DGGITQSPKYLFRKEGQNVTLSCEQNLNHDAMYWYRQDPGQGLRLIYYSQIVNDFQKGDIAEGYSVSREKKESFPLTVTSAQKNPTAFYLCASSISGRGDTQYFGPGTRLTVL.

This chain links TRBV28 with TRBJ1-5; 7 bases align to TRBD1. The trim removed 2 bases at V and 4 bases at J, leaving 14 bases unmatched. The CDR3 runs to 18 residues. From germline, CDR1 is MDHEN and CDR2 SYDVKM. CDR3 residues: CASSLAGGGGSVNQPQHF. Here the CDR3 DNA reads TGTGCCAGCAGTTTAGCGGGAGGGGGCGGCTCGGTGAATCAGCCCCAGCATTTT.

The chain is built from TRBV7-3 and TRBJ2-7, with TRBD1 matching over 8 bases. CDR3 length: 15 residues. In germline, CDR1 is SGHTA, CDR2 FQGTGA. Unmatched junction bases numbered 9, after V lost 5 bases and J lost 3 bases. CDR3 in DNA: TGTGCCAGCAGCCCCGGACAGGGTAGGAGCTACGAGCAGTACTTC. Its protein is CASSPGQGRSYEQYF.

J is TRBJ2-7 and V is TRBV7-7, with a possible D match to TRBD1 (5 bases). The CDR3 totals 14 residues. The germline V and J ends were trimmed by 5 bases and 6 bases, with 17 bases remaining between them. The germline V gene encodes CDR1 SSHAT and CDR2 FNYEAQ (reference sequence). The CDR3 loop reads CASSPGWPGGEQYF. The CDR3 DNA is TGTGCCAGCAGCCCAGGGTGGCCGGGCGGCGAGCAGTACTTC.

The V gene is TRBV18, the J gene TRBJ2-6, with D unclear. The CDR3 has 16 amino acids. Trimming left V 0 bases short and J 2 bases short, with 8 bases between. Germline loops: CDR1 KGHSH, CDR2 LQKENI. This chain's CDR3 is CASSPPVGAGANVLTF. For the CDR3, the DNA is TGTGCCAGCTCACCACCCGTCGGAGCTGGGGCCAACGTCCTGACTTTC.

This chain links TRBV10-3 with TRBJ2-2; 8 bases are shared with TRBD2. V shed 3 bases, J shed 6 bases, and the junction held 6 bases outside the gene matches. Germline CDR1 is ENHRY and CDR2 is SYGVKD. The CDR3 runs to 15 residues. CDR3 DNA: TGTGCCATCAGTGATCAAGCGGGAGTGTCCGGGGAGCTGTTTTTT. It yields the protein CAISDQAGVSGELFF.

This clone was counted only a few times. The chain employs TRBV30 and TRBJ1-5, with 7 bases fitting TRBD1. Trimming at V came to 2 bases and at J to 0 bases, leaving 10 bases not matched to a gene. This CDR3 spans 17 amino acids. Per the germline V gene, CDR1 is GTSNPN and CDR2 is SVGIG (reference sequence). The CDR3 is CAWSLEGAGGSNQPQHF. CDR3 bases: TGTGCCTGGAGTCTAGAGGGGGCGGGGGGTAGCAATCAGCCCCAGCATTTT.

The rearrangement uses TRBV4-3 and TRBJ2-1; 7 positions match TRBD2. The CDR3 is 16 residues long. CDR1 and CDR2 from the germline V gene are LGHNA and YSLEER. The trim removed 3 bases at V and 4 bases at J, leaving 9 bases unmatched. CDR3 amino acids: CASSQALAVPYNEQFF. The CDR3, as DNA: TGCGCCAGCAGCCAGGCCCTAGCGGTCCCTTACAATGAGCAGTTCTTC.

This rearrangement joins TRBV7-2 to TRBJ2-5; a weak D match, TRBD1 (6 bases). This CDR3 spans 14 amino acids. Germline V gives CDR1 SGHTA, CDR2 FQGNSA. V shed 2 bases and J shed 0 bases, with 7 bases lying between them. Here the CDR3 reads CASSLQGYQETQYF. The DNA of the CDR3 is TGTGCCAGCAGCTTACAGGGGTACCAAGAGACCCAGTACTTC.

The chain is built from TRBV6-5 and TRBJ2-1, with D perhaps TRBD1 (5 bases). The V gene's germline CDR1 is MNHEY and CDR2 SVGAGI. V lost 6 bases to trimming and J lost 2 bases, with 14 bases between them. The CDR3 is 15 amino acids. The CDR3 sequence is CASSKTWTPYNEQFF. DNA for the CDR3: TGTGCCAGCAGCAAAACCTGGACACCCTACAATGAGCAGTTCTTC.

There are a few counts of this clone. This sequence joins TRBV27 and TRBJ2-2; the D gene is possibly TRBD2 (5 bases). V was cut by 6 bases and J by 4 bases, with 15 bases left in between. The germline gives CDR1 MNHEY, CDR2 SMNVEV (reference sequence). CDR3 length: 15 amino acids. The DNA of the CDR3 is TGTGCCAGCAGCCCCTCGGGAACTAGCACCGGGGAGCTGTTTTTT. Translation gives CASSPSGTSTGELFF.

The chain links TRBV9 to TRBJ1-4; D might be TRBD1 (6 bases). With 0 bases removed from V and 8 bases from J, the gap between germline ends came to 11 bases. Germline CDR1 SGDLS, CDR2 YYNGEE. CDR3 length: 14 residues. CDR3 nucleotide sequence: TGTGCCAGCAGCGTAGGAGGGGGACACGAAAAACTGTTTTTT. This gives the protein CASSVGGGHEKLFF.

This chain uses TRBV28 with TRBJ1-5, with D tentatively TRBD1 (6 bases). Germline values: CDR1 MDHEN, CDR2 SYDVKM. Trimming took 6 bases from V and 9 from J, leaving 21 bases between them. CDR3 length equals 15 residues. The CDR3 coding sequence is TGTGCCAGCAGCCTCACAGGGAACAAGATCCGGCCCCAGCATTTT. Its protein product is CASSLTGNKIRPQHF.

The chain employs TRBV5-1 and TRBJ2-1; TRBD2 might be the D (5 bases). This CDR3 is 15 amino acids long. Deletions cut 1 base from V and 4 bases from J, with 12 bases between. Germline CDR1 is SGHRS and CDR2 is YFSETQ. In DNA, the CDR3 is TGCGCCAGCAGCTTGCTCGTCGGGGTATACAATGAGCAGTTCTTC. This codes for CASSLLVGVYNEQFF.